Presented here are 26 T cell receptor beta chains from one specimen sequenced in a study of CD8+ T cells in alopecia areata. Reverse transcription of extracted RNA yielded cDNA, which provided the sequencing template. Some clones are missing from TCRdb's copy, which holds only in-frame ones; the method was immunoSEQ multiplex PCR. Among approximately 91,000 clones listed, around 44% were seen once. The sample consisted of CD4+ T cells sorted from blood. Source of these receptors: a human donor with alopecia areata.

The chain couples TRBV30 to TRBJ2-7; tentatively, D is TRBD1 or TRBD2 (6 bases each). CDR1 is GTSNPN and CDR2 is SVGIG in the germline V gene (reference sequence). The CDR3 has 15 residues. Trimming shortened V by 4 bases and J by 1 base, and 17 bases separated the two germline ends. Here the CDR3 reads CAWNYGGTSSYEQYF. The CDR3 nucleotides are TGTGCCTGGAACTACGGCGGGACAAGTTCCTACGAGCAGTACTTC.

This sequence joins TRBV5-1 and TRBJ1-6; possibly TRBD1 for D (5 bases). With 4 bases removed from V and 7 bases from J, the gap between germline ends came to 15 bases. CDR1 is SGHRS, CDR2 YFSETQ, per germline. The CDR3 covers 15 residues. The CDR3 nucleotides read TGCGCCAGCAGCGGGTCTGGGGGAACGAATTCACCCCTCCACTTT. This codes for CASSGSGGTNSPLHF.

This clone came up a few times. This chain connects TRBV29-1 to TRBJ2-3, with 12 bases aligning to TRBD2. Germline CDR1 is SQVTM and CDR2 is ANQGSEA. With 6 bases clipped from V and 0 bases from J, the junction kept 4 bases outside the gene matches. The CDR3 has 15 residues. As DNA, the CDR3 is TGCAGCGTCCTAGCGGGGGGGACTAGCACAGATACGCAGTATTTT. This encodes CSVLAGGTSTDTQYF.

This clone was counted only a few times. The chain links TRBV28 to TRBJ2-3, with D unclear. CDR3 size: 14 residues. V shed 8 bases and J shed 1 base, with 13 bases lying between them. Germline V gene lookup returns CDR1 MDHEN and CDR2 SYDVKM. This CDR3 reads CASFRVGRTDTQYF. CDR3 in DNA: TGTGCCAGCTTTCGCGTGGGTCGCACAGATACGCAGTATTTT.

CDR3 region: CSVATGGGNQPQHF. The CDR3 DNA reads TGCAGCGTAGCGACAGGGGGCGGCAATCAGCCCCAGCATTTT. The chain recombines TRBV29-1 with TRBJ1-5, with 10 bases matching TRBD1. The CDR3 sequence is 14 residues long. J lost 2 bases, V lost 6 bases, and 4 bases had no gene match. The germline V gene encodes CDR1 SQVTM and CDR2 ANQGSEA.

The chain joins TRBV29-1 to TRBJ2-1; D uncertain. V was cut by 4 bases and J by 3 bases, with 10 bases left in between. The V gene's germline CDR1 is SQVTM and CDR2 ANQGSEA. The CDR3 consists of 13 residues. The CDR3 sequence: CSVVGRSYNEQFF. The CDR3 nucleotides are TGCAGCGTTGTAGGCCGGAGCTACAATGAGCAGTTCTTC.

This clone was picked up a small number of times. This chain connects TRBV29-1 to TRBJ1-2; a weak D match, TRBD1 (5 bases). CDR3 length equals 13 residues. Trimming took off 1 base at V and 2 bases at J, with 8 bases between the two ends. The germline CDR1 and CDR2 sequences are SQVTM and ANQGSEA. CDR3 protein: CSVEGPGNYGYTF. The CDR3 region has the DNA TGCAGCGTTGAAGGCCCAGGGAACTATGGCTACACCTTC.

V gene TRBV2 combines with J gene TRBJ2-5, with unresolved D. V was clipped by 6 bases and J by 5 bases, with 7 bases between them. CDR3 length: 11 amino acids. CDR1 and CDR2 from the germline V gene are SNHLY and FYNNEI. The CDR3 here is CASSKEETQYF. CDR3 nucleotide sequence: TGTGCCAGCAGCAAGGAGGAGACCCAGTACTTC.

The J gene is TRBJ1-2, the V gene TRBV29-1; D unresolved. Germline values: CDR1 SQVTM, CDR2 ANQGSEA. The CDR3 consists of 11 residues. The ends were cut back, 5 bases at V and 4 bases at J, with 8 bases in the middle. CDR3 sequence (DNA): TGCAGCGTTTCGTCCCCCTATGGCTACACCTTC. It translates to CSVSSPYGYTF. Based on the CDR3 plus reference TRBV29-1 and TRBJ1-2, the full variable domain is SAVISQKPSRDICQRGTSLTIQCQVDSQVTMMFWYRQQPGQSLTLIATANQGSEATYESGFVIDKFPISRPNLTFSTLTVSNMSPEDSSIYLCSVSSPYGYTFGSGTRLTVV.

Comment on this clone: One junction end disagrees with the germline gene, perhaps due to a read error. The chain recombines TRBV5-6 with TRBJ1-2; no definite D call. This CDR3 contains 13 residues. CDR1 SGHDT and CDR2 YYEEEE come from the germline V gene. The CDR3 reads CASSLRRPTGHTF. CDR3 nucleotide sequence: TGTGCCAGCAGCTTGAGAAGGCCAACTGGCCACACCTTC. Filled out from reference TRBV5-6 and TRBJ1-2, the complete variable domain reads DAGVTQSPTHLIKTRGQQVTLRCSPKSGHDTVSWYQQALGQGPQFIFQYYEEEERQRGNFPDRFSGHQFPNYSSELNVNALLLGDSALYLCASSLRRPTGHTFGSGTRLTVV.

V is TRBV14 and J is TRBJ2-7, with 7 positions matching TRBD2. The CDR3 covers 15 residues. Germline V gene data show CDR1 as SGHDN and CDR2 as FVKESK. With V trimmed by 3 bases and J by 5 bases, 10 bases remained unmatched. In nucleotides, the CDR3 is TGTGCCAGCAGCCAGGGAGGGCCCCTCTGGAACGAGCAGTACTTC. Translating it yields CASSQGGPLWNEQYF.

This chain connects TRBV11-2 to TRBJ2-3, with a tentative D call TRBD2 (5 bases). The V end was cut by 5 bases, the J end by 10 bases, with 13 bases between. Germline loops: CDR1 SGHAT, CDR2 FQNNGV. This CDR3 region has 12 residues. The CDR3 DNA reads TGTGCCAGCAGCCCTACAAGAGGGTCGCAGTATTTT. Amino acid sequence: CASSPTRGSQYF.

The J gene is TRBJ2-5, the V gene TRBV30; no clear D. CDR3 length: 13 residues. The germline CDR1 and CDR2 sequences are GTSNPN and SVGIG (reference sequence). V was clipped by 0 bases and J by 5 bases, with 10 bases between them. Here the CDR3 reads CAWSVRSAETQYF. The CDR3 DNA follows: TGTGCCTGGAGTGTCCGGAGCGCGGAGACCCAGTACTTC.

The rearrangement joins TRBV2 to TRBJ1-1; 8 nucleotides align to TRBD1. CDR1 and CDR2 (germline): SNHLY, FYNNEI. This CDR3 has 14 residues. V lost 6 bases, J lost 4 bases, and 7 bases stayed unmatched. The CDR3 nucleotides are TGTGCCAGCAGGGAACAGGGGGTGGGCACTGAAGCTTTCTTT. Residues: CASREQGVGTEAFF.

The V and J genes are TRBV14 and TRBJ1-1; D is possibly TRBD1 (5 bases). Germline V gene lookup returns CDR1 SGHDN and CDR2 FVKESK. Trimming left V 4 bases short and J 0 bases short, with 6 bases between. CDR3 length: 13 residues. CDR3: CASSLTVNTEAFF. The CDR3 DNA sequence: TGTGCCAGCAGCCTGACAGTGAACACTGAAGCTTTCTTT.

The rearrangement joins TRBV29-1 to TRBJ2-1; 7 positions match TRBD2. The CDR3 has 17 residues. The V and J ends lost 4 bases and 6 bases, in that order; junction bases with no gene match: 18. CDR1 is SQVTM and CDR2 is ANQGSEA in the germline V gene. Here the CDR3 DNA reads TGCAGCGTTGGTCGGAACCAGCGGGAATCCTGGGGCAATGAGCAGTTCTTC. Its translation is CSVGRNQRESWGNEQFF.

The gene calls are TRBV30 and TRBJ2-2, with 7 bases lining up with TRBD2. CDR1 is GTSNPN, CDR2 SVGIG, per germline (reference sequence). This CDR3 is built from 17 residues. V lost 4 bases to trimming and J lost 7 bases; unmatched junction nucleotides: 18. As DNA, the CDR3 is TGTGCCTGGAAGGGACCGGGGCTAGCGGTATTTAGCGGGGAGCTGTTTTTT. It encodes CAWKGPGLAVFSGELFF.

V and J are TRBV4-1 and TRBJ2-5, with 8 bases that match TRBD1. The ends lost 4 bases at V and 5 bases at J; junction bases unmatched: 12. Per germline, CDR1 MGHRA and CDR2 YSYEKL. CDR3 size: 16 residues. The CDR3 nucleotides read TGCGCCAGCAGCCCAAGGATCCTCGGGGACAGGGAGACCCAGTACTTC. It specifies CASSPRILGDRETQYF.

J is TRBJ2-5 and V is TRBV28; D remains unclear. Germline V lookup: CDR1 MDHEN, CDR2 SYDVKM. This CDR3 has 11 residues. With 7 bases removed from V and 1 base from J, the gap between germline ends came to 4 bases. CDR3 sequence (DNA): TGTGCCAGCAATGCCCAAGAGACCCAGTACTTC. It translates to CASNAQETQYF.

This chain connects TRBV29-1 to TRBJ2-7, with TRBD1 as a possible D gene (6 bases). V was trimmed by 6 bases and J by 1 base, leaving 16 bases between them. The CDR3 contains 14 residues. The V gene's germline CDR1 is SQVTM and CDR2 ANQGSEA. CDR3 residues: CSVAPRQASYEQYF. CDR3 DNA sequence: TGCAGCGTGGCCCCCCGACAGGCGTCCTACGAGCAGTACTTC.

This sequence joins TRBV4-1 and TRBJ2-3, with D perhaps being TRBD1 or TRBD2 (5 bases each). The CDR3 length is 15 residues. The germline gives CDR1 MGHRA, CDR2 YSYEKL. Trimming pared 0 bases from V and 3 bases from J, leaving 10 bases between. The CDR3 spells CASSQDRGGTDTQYF. The CDR3 coding sequence is TGCGCCAGCAGCCAAGATCGTGGGGGAACAGATACGCAGTATTTT.

This chain joins TRBV4-2 and TRBJ2-5, with 8 bases matching TRBD1. V trimming: 3 bases; J trimming: 6 bases; junction bases outside the gene matches: 9. Germline V gives CDR1 LGHNA, CDR2 YNFKEQ. The CDR3 contains 15 residues. CDR3 residues: CASSQDQGAVKTQYF. CDR3 bases: TGTGCCAGCAGCCAGGACCAGGGGGCTGTGAAGACCCAGTACTTC.

This clone turned up a few times. The CDR3 DNA reads TGCAGCGCGAGTACAGGGGGCGACTATGGCTACACCTTC. Amino acids: CSASTGGDYGYTF. V gene TRBV29-1 combines with J gene TRBJ1-2; 9 nucleotides match TRBD1. The length of the CDR3 is 13 residues. CDR1 and CDR2 from the germline V gene are SQVTM and ANQGSEA. Trimming cost V 7 bases and J 3 bases; bases outside gene matches: 6.

The chain is built from TRBV23-1 and TRBJ1-5; D is undetermined. TRBV23-1 qualifies as an ORF whose function is uncertain. The CDR3 has 16 amino acids. Trimming cost V 3 bases and J 6 bases, with 18 bases left between them. CDR3 sequence reads: CASSQWPGYPPQPQHF. As DNA, the CDR3 is TGCGCCAGCAGTCAGTGGCCCGGGTACCCCCCTCAGCCCCAGCATTTT.

This clone has just a few counts. The chain carries TRBV18 and TRBJ2-3, with 11 positions matching TRBD2. Germline lookup yields CDR1 KGHSH and CDR2 LQKENI. The CDR3 spans 15 residues. J gave up 9 bases and V 3 bases, and 8 bases lay outside the gene matches. In DNA form, the CDR3 reads TGTGCCAGCTCACCGGAAACTAGCGGGAGCCGCACGCAGTATTTT. Residues: CASSPETSGSRTQYF.

The rearrangement joins TRBV4-3 to TRBJ2-7; D not resolved. This CDR3 region has 17 residues. From germline, CDR1 is LGHNA and CDR2 YSLEER. V was shortened by 4 bases and J by 3 bases, with 22 bases between the two germline ends. CDR3 bases: TGCGCCAGCAGCCTATCAAACCCCCACCTGACCTACTACGAGCAGTACTTC. Translating it yields CASSLSNPHLTYYEQYF.